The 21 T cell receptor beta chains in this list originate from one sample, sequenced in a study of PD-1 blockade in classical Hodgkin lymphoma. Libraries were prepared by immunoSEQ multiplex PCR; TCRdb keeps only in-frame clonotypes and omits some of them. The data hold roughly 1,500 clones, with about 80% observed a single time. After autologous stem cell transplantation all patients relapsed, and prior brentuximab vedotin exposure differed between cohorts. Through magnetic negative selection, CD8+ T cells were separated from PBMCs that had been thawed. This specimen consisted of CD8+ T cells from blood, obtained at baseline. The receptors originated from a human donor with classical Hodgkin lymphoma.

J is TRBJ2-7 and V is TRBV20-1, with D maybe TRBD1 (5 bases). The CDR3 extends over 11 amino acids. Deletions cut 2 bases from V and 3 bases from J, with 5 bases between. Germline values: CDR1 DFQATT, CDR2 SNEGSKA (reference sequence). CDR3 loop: CSARQGYEQYF. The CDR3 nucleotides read TGCAGTGCTAGACAGGGCTACGAGCAGTACTTC.

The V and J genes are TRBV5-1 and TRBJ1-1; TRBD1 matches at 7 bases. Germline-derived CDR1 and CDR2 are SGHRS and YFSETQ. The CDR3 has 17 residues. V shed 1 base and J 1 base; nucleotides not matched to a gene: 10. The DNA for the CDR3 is TGCGCCAGCAGCTTGTACCAGGCGGGGACAGCGAACACTGAAGCTTTCTTT. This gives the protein CASSLYQAGTANTEAFF.

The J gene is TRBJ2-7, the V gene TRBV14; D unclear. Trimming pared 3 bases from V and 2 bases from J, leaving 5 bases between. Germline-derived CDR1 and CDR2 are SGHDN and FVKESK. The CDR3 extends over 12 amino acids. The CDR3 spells CASSQVPYEQYF. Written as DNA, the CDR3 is TGTGCCAGCAGCCAGGTCCCCTACGAGCAGTACTTC.

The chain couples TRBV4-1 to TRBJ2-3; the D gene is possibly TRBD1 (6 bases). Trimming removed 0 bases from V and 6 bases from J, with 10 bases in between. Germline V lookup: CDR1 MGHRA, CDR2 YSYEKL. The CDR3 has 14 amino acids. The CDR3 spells CASSQEARGDTQYF. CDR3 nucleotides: TGCGCCAGCAGCCAAGAAGCTAGGGGGGATACGCAGTATTTT.

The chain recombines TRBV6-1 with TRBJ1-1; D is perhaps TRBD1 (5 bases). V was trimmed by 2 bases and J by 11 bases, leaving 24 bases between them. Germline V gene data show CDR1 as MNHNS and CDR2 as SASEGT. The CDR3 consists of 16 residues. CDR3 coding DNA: TGTGCCAGCAGTGAAATTAGGACACCTAGTCGGTTTGGGGCTTTCTTT. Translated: CASSEIRTPSRFGAFF.

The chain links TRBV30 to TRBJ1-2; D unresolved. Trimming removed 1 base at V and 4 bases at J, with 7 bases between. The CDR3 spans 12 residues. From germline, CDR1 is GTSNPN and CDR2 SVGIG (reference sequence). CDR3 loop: CAWSGAGYGYTF. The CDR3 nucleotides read TGTGCCTGGAGTGGAGCTGGCTATGGCTACACCTTC.

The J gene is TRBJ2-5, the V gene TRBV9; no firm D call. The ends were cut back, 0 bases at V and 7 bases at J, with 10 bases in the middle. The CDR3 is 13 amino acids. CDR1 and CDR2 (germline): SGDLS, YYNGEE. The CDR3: CASSVGAAGTQYF. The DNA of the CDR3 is TGTGCCAGCAGCGTAGGGGCCGCAGGGACCCAGTACTTC.

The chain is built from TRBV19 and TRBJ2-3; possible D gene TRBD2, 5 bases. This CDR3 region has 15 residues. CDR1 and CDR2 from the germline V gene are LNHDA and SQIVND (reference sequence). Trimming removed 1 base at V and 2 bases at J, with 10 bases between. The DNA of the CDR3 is TGTGCCAGTAGTATAGGGGCAGCGGACACAGATACGCAGTATTTT. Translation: CASSIGAADTDTQYF.

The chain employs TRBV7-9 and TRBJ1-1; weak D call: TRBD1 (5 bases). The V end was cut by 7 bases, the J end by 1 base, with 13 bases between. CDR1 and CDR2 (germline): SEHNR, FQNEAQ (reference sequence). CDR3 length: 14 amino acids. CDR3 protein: CASTPGGGNTEAFF. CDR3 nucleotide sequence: TGTGCCAGCACCCCTGGGGGGGGGAACACTGAAGCTTTCTTT.

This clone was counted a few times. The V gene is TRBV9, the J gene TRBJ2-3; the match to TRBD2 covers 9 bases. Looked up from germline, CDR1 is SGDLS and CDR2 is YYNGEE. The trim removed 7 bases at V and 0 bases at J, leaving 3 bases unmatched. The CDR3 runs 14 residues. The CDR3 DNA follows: TGTGCCAGCTGCGGGGGGGCCAGCACAGATACGCAGTATTTT. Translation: CASCGGASTDTQYF.

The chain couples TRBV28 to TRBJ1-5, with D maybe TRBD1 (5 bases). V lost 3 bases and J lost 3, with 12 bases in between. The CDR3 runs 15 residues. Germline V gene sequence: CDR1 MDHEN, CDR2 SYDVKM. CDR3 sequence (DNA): TGTGCCAGCAGTTTCCTTACAGGCATCAATCAGCCCCAGCATTTT. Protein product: CASSFLTGINQPQHF.

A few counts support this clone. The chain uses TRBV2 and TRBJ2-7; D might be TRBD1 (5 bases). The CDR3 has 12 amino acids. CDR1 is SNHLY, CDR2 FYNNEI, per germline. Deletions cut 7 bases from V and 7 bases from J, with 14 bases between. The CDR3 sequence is CASTRQMMEQYF. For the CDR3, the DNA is TGTGCCAGCACCCGACAGATGATGGAGCAGTACTTC.

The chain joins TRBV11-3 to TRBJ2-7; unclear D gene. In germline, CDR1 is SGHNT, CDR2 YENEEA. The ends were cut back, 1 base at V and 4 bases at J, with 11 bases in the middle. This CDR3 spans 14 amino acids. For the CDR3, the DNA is TGTGCCAGCAGCTTAGCGTCGGTGGGTTACGAGCAGTACTTC. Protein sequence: CASSLASVGYEQYF.

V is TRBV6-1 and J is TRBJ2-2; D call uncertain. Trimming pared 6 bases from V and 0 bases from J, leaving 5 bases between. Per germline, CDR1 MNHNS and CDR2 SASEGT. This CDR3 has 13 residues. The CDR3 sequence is CASRGPNTGELFF. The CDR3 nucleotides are TGTGCCAGCAGGGGCCCGAACACCGGGGAGCTGTTTTTT.

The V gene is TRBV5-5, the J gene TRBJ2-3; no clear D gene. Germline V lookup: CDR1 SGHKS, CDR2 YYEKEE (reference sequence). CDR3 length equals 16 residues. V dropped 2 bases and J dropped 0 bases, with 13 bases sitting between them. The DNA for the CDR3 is TGTGCCAGCAGCTTAAGGGCGGTACTAAGCACAGATACGCAGTATTTT. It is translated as CASSLRAVLSTDTQYF.

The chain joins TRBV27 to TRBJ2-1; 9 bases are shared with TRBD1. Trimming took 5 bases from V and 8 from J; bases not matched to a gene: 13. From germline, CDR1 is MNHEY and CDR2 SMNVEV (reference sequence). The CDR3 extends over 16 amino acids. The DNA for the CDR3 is TGTGCCAGCAGTCCAATACAGGGGGCGAGGCTCTATGAGCAGTTCTTC. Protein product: CASSPIQGARLYEQFF.

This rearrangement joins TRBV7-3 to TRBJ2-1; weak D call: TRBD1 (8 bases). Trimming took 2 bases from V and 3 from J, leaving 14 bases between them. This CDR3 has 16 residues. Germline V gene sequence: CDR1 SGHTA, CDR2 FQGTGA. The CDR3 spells CASSLGRDRSYNEQFF. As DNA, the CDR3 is TGTGCCAGCAGCTTAGGGAGGGACAGGAGCTACAATGAGCAGTTCTTC.

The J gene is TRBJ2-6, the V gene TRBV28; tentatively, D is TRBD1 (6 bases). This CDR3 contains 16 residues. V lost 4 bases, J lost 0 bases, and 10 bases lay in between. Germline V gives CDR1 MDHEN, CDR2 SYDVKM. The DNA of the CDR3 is TGTGCCAGCAGTTGGGACATTAGCTCTGGGGCCAACGTCCTGACTTTC. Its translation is CASSWDISSGANVLTF.

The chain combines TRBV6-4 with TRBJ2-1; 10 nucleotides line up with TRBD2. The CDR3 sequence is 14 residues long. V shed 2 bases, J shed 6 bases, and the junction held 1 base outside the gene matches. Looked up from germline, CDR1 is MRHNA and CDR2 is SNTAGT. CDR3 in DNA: TGTGCCAGCAGTGACGCTAGCGGGGGCAATGAGCAGTTCTTC. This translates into CASSDASGGNEQFF.

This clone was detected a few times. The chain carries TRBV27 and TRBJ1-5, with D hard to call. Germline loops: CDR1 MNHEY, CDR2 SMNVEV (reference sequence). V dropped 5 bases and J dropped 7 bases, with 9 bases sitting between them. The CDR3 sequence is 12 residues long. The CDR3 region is CASSLTGQPQHF. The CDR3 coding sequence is TGTGCCAGCAGTCTCACTGGGCAGCCCCAGCATTTT.

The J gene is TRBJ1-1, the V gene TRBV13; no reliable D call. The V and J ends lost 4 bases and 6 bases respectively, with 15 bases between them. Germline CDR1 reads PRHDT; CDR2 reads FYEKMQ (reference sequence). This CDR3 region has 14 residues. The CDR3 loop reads CASSSQTVAPEAFF. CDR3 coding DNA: TGTGCCAGCAGCTCACAGACTGTGGCCCCTGAAGCTTTCTTT.